A selection of T cell receptor beta chains follows, all from one sample in a study of blood T cell repertoires in COVID-19. Produced via immunoSEQ multiplex PCR; TCRdb's table is partial and in-frame only. The table has some 530,000 clones, 70% to 90% seen once. Sequencing was done on a sample of peripheral blood. These receptors came from a human donor in a cohort sampled during active COVID-19. Both conserved end residues are part of each CDR3. D genes are given only for firm matches. Clone size is given for some rows only: seen once, a few or many times, or a class if the clone is expanded.

TRBJ1-5 | TRBV30 | NA | TRBD1 | TGTGCCTGGAGCCCCGGAGGGGGCTATCAGCCCCAGCATTTT | CAWSPGGGYQPQHF
TRBJ1-4 | TRBV5-1 | NA | TRBD1 | TGCGCCAGCAGCCCCCAGACAGGGTCTAATGAAAAACTGTTTTTT | CASSPQTGSNEKLFF
TRBJ2-3 | TRBV20-1 | NA | NA | TGCAGTGCTAGTAAAGCAAGCACAGATACGCAGTATTTT | CSASKASTDTQYF
TRBJ2-5 | TRBV9 | NA | NA | TGTGCCAGCAGCCCCAGTTCAACCACAGTGGTGACCCAGTACTTC | CASSPSSTTVVTQYF
TRBJ2-1 | TRBV14 | NA | TRBD1 | TGTGCCAGCAGCCAAGTAGGACAGGGTACGAATGAGCAGTTCTTC | CASSQVGQGTNEQFF
TRBJ2-6 | TRBV19 | NA | NA | TGTGCCAGTAGTAGGGCACAGGGCGCTGGGGCCAACGTCCTGACTTTC | CASSRAQGAGANVLTF
TRBJ2-7 | TRBV27 | NA | TRBD2 | TGTGCCAGACGACCGGGACTAGCGGATAGCTCCTACGAGCAGTACTTC | CARRPGLADSSYEQYF
TRBJ2-3 | TRBV2 | NA | NA | TGTGCCAGCAGTTTTTACACAGATACGCAGTATTTT | CASSFYTDTQYF
TRBJ2-7 | TRBV3-1/TRBV3-2 | NA | TRBD2 | TGTGCCAGCAGCCAAGAGACTAGCGGGGGCTCCTACGAGCAGTACTTC | CASSQETSGGSYEQYF
TRBJ2-7 | TRBV19 | NA | NA | TGTGCCAGTAGGCTCACCGGCCGGGGGTCGCCCTCCTACGAGCAGTACTTC | CASRLTGRGSPSYEQYF
TRBJ2-7 | TRBV5-6 | NA | NA | TGTGCCAGCAGCCCCCTCGGCACAGGGATTAGGGTGGGGCAGTACTTC | CASSPLGTGIRVGQYF
TRBJ1-1 | TRBV2 | once | NA | TGTGCCAGCACCCTAAGGTCCCGGGAGGCTTTCTTT | CASTLRSREAFF
TRBJ2-7 | TRBV28 | NA | NA | TGTGCCAGCAGTTCACCAGAAACCTACGAGCAGTACTTC | CASSSPETYEQYF
TRBJ1-1 | TRBV19 | NA | NA | TGTGCCAGTAGTATGCAGGGAACTATGAACACTGAAGCTTTCTTT | CASSMQGTMNTEAFF
TRBJ2-7 | TRBV19 | NA | NA | TGTGCCAGTAGTAGCGGGACTCCGGCCTACGAGCAGTACTTC | CASSSGTPAYEQYF
TRBJ2-1 | TRBV18 | NA | NA | TGTGCCAGCTCACCGGGGCCCGATACTAAGCAGTTCTTC | CASSPGPDTKQFF
TRBJ1-1 | TRBV20-1 | NA | NA | TGCAGTGCTACCACTCCTGAAGCTTTCTTT | CSATTPEAFF
TRBJ2-7 | TRBV29-1 | NA | NA | TGCAGCGTAGCCTTCGGGGATGTGGAGTACTTC | CSVAFGDVEYF
TRBJ1-2 | TRBV19 | few | TRBD1 | TGTGCCAGTAGTACGACCGGGACAGCCCCCTTAGGCTACACCTTC | CASSTTGTAPLGYTF
TRBJ2-3 | TRBV5-4 | NA | TRBD2 | TGTGCCAGCAGACGGACTAGCGTTAGCACAGATACGCAGTATTTT | CASRRTSVSTDTQYF
TRBJ2-1 | TRBV6-6 | NA | NA | TGTGCCAGCAGCCCCGCGCGGCCCAGCTCCTACAATGAGCAGTTCTTC | CASSPARPSSYNEQFF
TRBJ2-5 | TRBV19 | NA | NA | TGTGCCAGTAAACCCGGAGGGCCAAAAGAGACCCAGTACTTC | CASKPGGPKETQYF
TRBJ1-5 | TRBV18 | NA | NA | TGTGCCAGCTCACCAATCAGAACAGAAAATAGCAATCAGCCCCAGCATTTT | CASSPIRTENSNQPQHF
TRBJ2-3 | TRBV5-6 | NA | TRBD2 | TGTGCCAGCAGCCCCTGGAGACTAGCGGCGTCTCGAGATACGCAGTATTTT | CASSPWRLAASRDTQYF
TRBJ2-7 | TRBV24-1 | NA | NA | TGTGCCACCATGTGGGGGCGGTTTCATGGGGAGCAGTACTTC | CATMWGRFHGEQYF
TRBJ1-1 | TRBV19 | NA | TRBD1 | TGTGCCAGTAGTACGGGACAGGGGGGGTCCACTGAAGCTTTCTTT | CASSTGQGGSTEAFF
TRBJ2-7 | TRBV5-6 | NA | NA | TGTGCCAGCAGCTTGGTCGGAGCTAGTTTAGCCTACGAGCAGTACTTC | CASSLVGASLAYEQYF
TRBJ1-2 | TRBV19 | NA | NA | TGTGCCAGTAGTATAGCTCCGGGGGGGGCTAATGGCTACACCTTC | CASSIAPGGANGYTF
TRBJ1-2 | TRBV20-1 | NA | TRBD1 | TGCAGTGCTAGTCCACAAACAGGGGTTGGCGGCTACACCTTC | CSASPQTGVGGYTF
TRBJ1-5 | TRBV27 | NA | NA | TGTGCCAGCAGTTTCGGGGAGGGTCAGAGGCCCCAGCATTTT | CASSFGEGQRPQHF
TRBJ2-7 | TRBV12-3/TRBV12-4 | NA | TRBD1 | TGTGCCAGCAGTTGGGACAGGACCTACGAGCAGTACTTC | CASSWDRTYEQYF
TRBJ1-1 | TRBV10-3 | NA | TRBD1 | TGTGCCATCAGTGAGTCGACCCAAGACAGGGGACTCCTGAAGGGGGCTTTCTTT | CAISESTQDRGLLKGAFF
TRBJ2-7 | TRBV2 | NA | NA | TGTGCCAGCATCCGTAGACAGTCGAGCTCCTACGAGCAGTACTTC | CASIRRQSSSYEQYF
TRBJ2-1 | TRBV19 | few | NA | TGTGCCAGTAGGCCCGACCCGCCGAGGGCCTACAATGAGCAGTTCTTC | CASRPDPPRAYNEQFF
TRBJ2-5 | TRBV3-1/TRBV3-2 | once | NA | TGTGCCAGCAGCCAAACTGGTACAGGGCAAGAGACCCAGTACTTC | CASSQTGTGQETQYF
TRBJ2-3 | TRBV27 | NA | TRBD2 | TGTGCCAGCTTTGACTGGGGGGGAGGAGACACAGATACGCAGTATTTT | CASFDWGGGDTDTQYF
TRBJ2-2 | TRBV19 | NA | NA | TGTGCCAGTAGCTGGCTCGGGACACCAGAAAACACCGGGGAGCTGTTTTTT | CASSWLGTPENTGELFF
TRBJ1-2 | TRBV15 | few | TRBD1 | TGTGCCACCAGTGCGACAGGGGGCCATCGCGGCTACACCTTC | CATSATGGHRGYTF
TRBJ1-5 | TRBV6-6 | NA | NA | TGTGCCAGCAGGCAAGGGGTTAGCAATCAGCCCCAGCATTTT | CASRQGVSNQPQHF
TRBJ1-1 | TRBV18 | NA | NA | TGTGCCAGCTCCTCTAGCCAGGGGTACACTGAAGCTTTCTTT | CASSSSQGYTEAFF
TRBJ2-1 | TRBV5-4 | NA | TRBD1 | TGTGCCAGCAGCTTGGGGGGACAGGGACCCTACAATGAGCAGTTCTTC | CASSLGGQGPYNEQFF
TRBJ1-2 | TRBV19 | NA | NA | TGTGCCAGTACGGACTATGGCTACACCTTC | CASTDYGYTF
TRBJ2-7 | TRBV13 | NA | TRBD1 | TGTGCCAGCAGCCGGGACAGGGGCTACGAGCAGTACTTC | CASSRDRGYEQYF
TRBJ1-2 | TRBV5-1 | NA | TRBD1 | TGCGCCAGCAGCCCCCGGCCGATTGGACAGGGCTCCTTCTATGGCTACACCTTC | CASSPRPIGQGSFYGYTF
TRBJ2-3 | TRBV24-1 | NA | TRBD1 | TGTGCCACCAGTGATCCGGGACAGGGCGCCACAGATACGCAGTATTTT | CATSDPGQGATDTQYF
TRBJ1-2 | TRBV6-5 | NA | NA | TGTGCCAGCACCGGAGCGGCACAGTACTATGGCTACACCTTC | CASTGAAQYYGYTF